These 12 T cell receptor beta chains originate from one sample sequenced in a study of T cell responses to AZD1222 COVID-19 vaccine. The method was immunoSEQ multiplex PCR; TCRdb's version includes in-frame clones alone and lacks a portion of them. The sample lists 150,000 to 200,000 clones; around nine tenths were seen once. The starting material was peripheral blood, obtained 28 days after the second AZD1222 dose. The receptor set was obtained from an adult who received the AZD1222 COVID-19 vaccine.

This chain's CDR3 is CASSLAGIPYEQYF. CDR3 in DNA: TGTGCCAGCAGCTTGGCCGGTATCCCCTACGAGCAGTACTTC. The chain joins TRBV5-4 to TRBJ2-7; unclear D gene. V was cut by 0 bases and J by 2 bases, with 9 bases left in between. The CDR3 has 14 amino acids. CDR1 and CDR2 from the germline V gene are SGHNT and YYREEE (reference sequence).

This sequence joins TRBV6-4 and TRBJ2-7; 9 nucleotides match TRBD1. After removal of 2 bases from V and 3 bases from J, the junction contained 11 bases not matched to a gene. This CDR3 contains 17 residues. Per germline, CDR1 MRHNA and CDR2 SNTAGT. The CDR3: CASSDPGDREGVYEQYF. CDR3 nucleotides: TGTGCCAGCAGTGACCCCGGGGACAGGGAGGGGGTCTACGAGCAGTACTTC.

This sequence joins TRBV28 and TRBJ1-4; possible D gene TRBD1, 5 bases. V lost 9 bases and J lost 8, with 22 bases in between. CDR1 and CDR2 (germline): MDHEN, SYDVKM. The CDR3 is made up of 15 amino acids. The CDR3 loop is CASTPGGAGKEKLFF. Here the CDR3 DNA reads TGTGCCAGTACCCCCGGTGGGGCGGGTAAGGAAAAACTGTTTTTT.

The CDR3 bases are TGCGCCAGCAGCCAAGATGCCACCGGGGAGCTGTTTTTT. Protein sequence: CASSQDATGELFF. This sequence joins TRBV4-3 and TRBJ2-2; D unresolved. Germline-derived CDR1 and CDR2 are LGHNA and YSLEER. This CDR3 comprises 13 residues. V was shortened by 0 bases and J by 4 bases, with 3 bases between the two germline ends.

This clone came up a few times. This rearrangement joins TRBV5-1 to TRBJ2-3; D gene ambiguous. Trimming shortened V by 2 bases and J by 0 bases, and 7 bases separated the two germline ends. This CDR3 spans 14 amino acids. Germline V gives CDR1 SGHRS, CDR2 YFSETQ. The CDR3 protein is CASSFDGSTDTQYF. The CDR3 DNA follows: TGCGCCAGCAGCTTCGACGGGAGCACAGATACGCAGTATTTT.

This clone was recorded only once. The chain couples TRBV28 to TRBJ2-7; 12 nucleotides match TRBD2. Germline V gene sequence: CDR1 MDHEN, CDR2 SYDVKM. The V and J ends lost 4 bases and 2 bases, in that order; junction bases with no gene match: 9. CDR3 length: 17 residues. The CDR3 DNA sequence: TGTGCCAGCAGTTCCCCAGGACTAGCGGGACCACCCTACGAGCAGTACTTC. This encodes CASSSPGLAGPPYEQYF. Complete variable domain (other parts from reference TRBV28 and TRBJ2-7): DVKVTQSSRYLVKRTGEKVFLECVQDMDHENMFWYRQDPGLGLRLIYFSYDVKMKEKGDIPEGYSVSREKKERFSLILESASTNQTSMYLCASSSPGLAGPPYEQYFGPGTRLTVT.

This clone appeared once. At one boundary the junction diverges from the germline segment, which might be a read error. This chain uses TRBV7-9 with TRBJ2-1; 11 nucleotides line up with TRBD2. The CDR3 is 14 residues long. In germline, CDR1 is SEHNR, CDR2 FQNEAQ (reference sequence). The CDR3 nucleotides are TGTGCCAGCAGCCTAGCGGGAGGTAACAATGAGCAGTTCTTC. This codes for CASSLAGGNNEQFF.

This clone was counted a single time. The gene calls are TRBV6-5 and TRBJ1-5; D is unclear. The CDR3 contains 13 residues. Trimming removed 5 bases from V and 4 bases from J, with 9 bases in between. CDR1 and CDR2 (germline): MNHEY, SVGAGI. For the CDR3, the DNA is TGTGCCAGCAGTACGCTTGAGAATCAGCCCCAGCATTTT. It yields the protein CASSTLENQPQHF.

The chain uses TRBV4-2 and TRBJ2-1; 13 bases fit TRBD2. Per the germline V gene, CDR1 is LGHNA and CDR2 is YNFKEQ. With V trimmed by 1 base and J by 12 bases, 9 bases remained unmatched. The CDR3 has 16 residues. CDR3 region: CASSQGTSGSLGGQFF. Written as DNA, the CDR3 is TGTGCCAGCAGCCAAGGGACTAGCGGGAGCCTGGGGGGGCAGTTCTTC.

The CDR3 protein is CASSLVGSSYEQYF. The DNA for the CDR3 is TGTGCCAGCAGCTTAGTTGGGAGCTCCTACGAGCAGTACTTC. The rearrangement joins TRBV7-9 to TRBJ2-7; a weak D match, TRBD2 (5 bases). CDR1 and CDR2 from the germline V gene are SEHNR and FQNEAQ (reference sequence). The V and J ends lost 1 base and 0 bases respectively, with 7 bases between them. The CDR3 length is 14 residues.

The V call is TRBV12-3 or TRBV12-4, the J call TRBJ2-5; D call uncertain. V lost 6 bases to trimming and J lost 5 bases, with 4 bases between them. The length of the CDR3 is 10 residues. The CDR3 loop is CASSGETQYF. The DNA for the CDR3 is TGTGCCAGCAGCGGGGAGACCCAGTACTTC.

The V call is TRBV9, the J call TRBJ1-1; 7 bases fit TRBD1. The V gene end was trimmed by 1 base and the J gene end by 3 bases; junction bases not matched to a gene: 6. Germline loops: CDR1 SGDLS, CDR2 YYNGEE. The CDR3 length is 15 residues. The CDR3 bases are TGTGCCAGCAGCGTATCCCGACAGGGATACACTGAAGCTTTCTTT. Protein sequence: CASSVSRQGYTEAFF.